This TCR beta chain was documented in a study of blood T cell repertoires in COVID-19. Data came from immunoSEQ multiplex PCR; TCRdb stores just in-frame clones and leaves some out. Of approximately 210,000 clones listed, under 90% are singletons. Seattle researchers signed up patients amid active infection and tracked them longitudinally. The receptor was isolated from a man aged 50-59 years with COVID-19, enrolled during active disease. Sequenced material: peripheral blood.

CDR3 sequence reads: CASSLQGAIGELFF. CDR3 sequence (DNA): TGTGCCAGCAGTTTACAGGGGGCGATCGGGGAGCTGTTTTTT. The chain employs TRBV28 and TRBJ2-2; 8 nucleotides align to TRBD1. CDR3 length: 14 amino acids. Trimming took 2 bases from V and 7 from J; bases not matched to a gene: 3. Per germline, CDR1 MDHEN and CDR2 SYDVKM.